This TCR beta chain came from a study of immune evolution from preneoplasia to lung adenocarcinoma. Findings and limits, study-wide: Later-stage lesions appeared to have more T cells, more diversity, less clonality. Top clone share appeared to fall from AAH through AIS, MIA, adenocarcinoma.

As concerns this clone: Its antigen is undetermined.

Trimming removed 1 base at V and 4 bases at J, with 7 bases between. The CDR3 has 13 residues. Germline V lookup: CDR1 SGHTA, CDR2 FQGNSA. TCRdb's table, derived via immunoSEQ multiplex PCR, lists solely in-frame clones and lacks some. The table records a few thousand clones, around 84% of them present only once. Patients had resection in Japan or China between the mid-2010s and the late 2010s. The source material was FFPE adjacent normal lung tissue. This sequence was found in a person aged 60 to 80 with lung adenocarcinoma. This chain links TRBV7-2 with TRBJ1-2, with D maybe TRBD1 (6 bases). CDR3 in DNA: TGTGCCAGCAGCTTAGGAGGGGGCTATGGCTACACCTTC. This codes for CASSLGGGYGYTF.